Below are 13 T cell receptor beta chains sequenced from a single sample in a study of regulatory T cells in long-lasting Graves disease. Building of the TCR beta libraries involved iRepertoire HTBI primers and Arm-PCR of CDR3 regions. TCRdb reprocessed the multiplex PCR reads via MiXCR and lists one record per CDR3 protein. The sample carries approximately 470,000 distinct CDR3 sequences, 15% to 20% recorded once. Described time point: newly diagnosed GD, antithyroid drugs for less than 3 months. PBMC-extracted RNA yielded the TCR library. These same data were also listed under a study on T cells in Graves' hyperthyroidism and ophthalmopathy.

The sample in question was peripheral blood mononuclear cells (PBMCs), obtained at new diagnosis, from a patient treated with antithyroid drugs. The receptors come from a man aged 35 to 55 with Graves disease.

This clonotype was detected many times. The chain combines TRBV3-1 with TRBJ1-1; D is ambiguous. V gave up 4 bases and J gave up 1 base, with 13 bases separating them. CDR3 length equals 15 residues. The germline gives CDR1 LGHDT, CDR2 YNNKEL (reference sequence). The CDR3 loop reads CASSRQLLRNTEAFF. In nucleotides, the CDR3 is TGTGCCAGCAGCCGACAACTCCTCAGGAACACTGAAGCTTTCTTT.

This clonotype has ten or more counts. The V and J genes are TRBV11-2 and TRBJ2-1; 10 positions match TRBD2. The germline V gene has CDR1 SGHAT and CDR2 FQNNGV. The CDR3 loop spans 14 amino acids. With 8 bases clipped from V and 13 bases from J, the junction kept 14 bases outside the gene matches. The CDR3 spells CASGVTSGDDRQFF. The CDR3 nucleotides are TGTGCCAGCGGCGTAACTAGCGGGGATGATCGCCAGTTCTTC.

The rearrangement uses TRBV19 and TRBJ1-2; a weak D match, TRBD1 (5 bases). The CDR3 totals 14 residues. V gave up 9 bases and J gave up 3 bases, with 17 bases separating them. Germline V gene lookup returns CDR1 LNHDA and CDR2 SQIVND (reference sequence). The CDR3 is CARMKGVMDYGYTF. In DNA form, the CDR3 reads TGTGCCAGAATGAAAGGGGTGATGGACTATGGCTACACCTTC.

This clonotype was counted at least ten times. The J gene is TRBJ2-1, the V gene TRBV11-2; 12 positions match TRBD2. CDR3 length: 17 residues. CDR1 SGHAT and CDR2 FQNNGV come from the germline V gene. The V segment lost 7 bases and the J segment 8 bases; nucleotides outside the gene matches: 15. DNA of the CDR3: TGTGCCAGCACCCAGGTCTCTAGCGGGAGGGCCATCGATGAGCAGTTCTTC. It specifies CASTQVSSGRAIDEQFF. Looking up the rest from reference TRBV11-2 and TRBJ2-1 gives the full variable domain: EAGVAQSPRYKIIEKRQSVAFWCNPISGHATLYWYQQILGQGPKLLIQFQNNGVVDDSQLPKDRFSAERLKGVDSTLKIQPAKLEDSAVYLCASTQVSSGRAIDEQFFGPGTRLTVL.

With regard to this clonotype: This may come from a read error, since a much larger clone is one base off. The CDR3 ends on some other residue instead of the conserved phenylalanine or tryptophan, so this is likely a read error. The genes are TRBV3-1 and TRBJ2-1; no clear D gene. CDR3 size: 12 residues. The V and J ends lost 2 bases and 9 bases respectively, with 8 bases between them. CDR1 and CDR2 (germline): LGHDT, YNNKEL (reference sequence). The CDR3 DNA reads as TGTGCCAGCAGCCAATACCCCCTTGAGCAGTTCTCC. Translation gives CASSQYPLEQFS.

This chain uses TRBV28 with TRBJ1-2; TRBD1 aligns across 9 bases. Germline values: CDR1 MDHEN, CDR2 SYDVKM. CDR3 size: 14 residues. With 3 bases clipped from V and 6 bases from J, the junction kept 5 bases outside the gene matches. Written as DNA, the CDR3 is TGTGCCAGCAGTTTGACAGGGGGTTTTGATGGCTACACCTTC. Its translation: CASSLTGGFDGYTF.

This clonotype was observed many times. The rearrangement uses TRBV11-2 and TRBJ2-1; D not resolved. This CDR3 spans 17 amino acids. The V end was cut by 3 bases, the J end by 0 bases, with 15 bases between. CDR1 and CDR2 (germline): SGHAT, FQNNGV. The CDR3 sequence: CASSFLGLRDSYNEQFF. The CDR3 DNA reads as TGTGCCAGCAGCTTTCTCGGCCTTAGGGACTCCTACAATGAGCAGTTCTTC.

This clonotype was detected a few times. The rearrangement links TRBV20-1 to TRBJ2-1, with a tentative D call TRBD1 (8 bases). CDR3 length equals 18 residues. The V gene lost 6 bases and the J gene lost 0 bases, with 24 bases spanning the gap. CDR1 is DFQATT, CDR2 SNEGSKA, per germline (reference sequence). The CDR3 bases are TGCAGTGCCCGGGAGGACAGGGTCCCGGGGCTCTCCTACAATGAGCAGTTCTTC. Translation: CSAREDRVPGLSYNEQFF.

The V call is TRBV19, the J call TRBJ2-2; 7 bases align to TRBD1. The germline CDR1 and CDR2 sequences are LNHDA and SQIVND (reference sequence). The CDR3 length is 14 residues. J gave up 2 bases and V 10 bases, and 7 bases lay outside the gene matches. The CDR3 loop is CATQGQRNTGELFF. CDR3 bases: TGTGCCACTCAGGGACAGCGAAACACCGGGGAGCTGTTTTTT.

The V call is TRBV11-2, the J call TRBJ2-6; tentatively, D is TRBD1 or TRBD2 (6 bases each). Trimming shortened V by 5 bases and J by 3 bases, and 17 bases separated the two germline ends. Germline CDR1 SGHAT, CDR2 FQNNGV. CDR3 length equals 17 residues. DNA for the CDR3: TGTGCCAGCAGCGGAGAGGGGGGAATCTTTGGGGCCAACGTCCTGACTTTC. Amino acid sequence: CASSGEGGIFGANVLTF.

V usage is TRBV29-1 and J usage is TRBJ1-1; D unresolved. Trimming pared 5 bases from V and 0 bases from J, leaving 4 bases between. The CDR3 loop spans 11 amino acids. The V gene's germline CDR1 is SQVTM and CDR2 ANQGSEA. CDR3 protein: CSVLMNTEAFF. CDR3 in DNA: TGCAGCGTTTTGATGAACACTGAAGCTTTCTTT.

Ten or more counts support this clonotype. The chain is built from TRBV3-1 and TRBJ2-5, with D tentatively TRBD1 (5 bases). Germline loops: CDR1 LGHDT, CDR2 YNNKEL (reference sequence). This CDR3 is 16 amino acids long. V was clipped by 0 bases and J by 0 bases, with 11 bases between them. The CDR3 DNA is TGTGCCAGCAGCCAAGATCAGGCAGGGAACCAAGAGACCCAGTACTTC. Its protein is CASSQDQAGNQETQYF.

The rearrangement links TRBV19 to TRBJ2-3, with D possibly TRBD1 on 6 matching bases. The better agreement between TRBJ2-5 and the DNA end casts doubt on the J call. This CDR3 spans 14 amino acids. Germline lookup yields CDR1 LNHDA and CDR2 SQIVND (reference sequence). DNA of the CDR3: TGTGCCAGCCGGGACACCAGAAGAGGAGAGACCCAGTACTTC. Translated, it gives CASRDTRRGETQYF.